Listed here are 30 T cell receptor beta chains from one sample, sequenced in a study of blood T cell repertoires in COVID-19. The method was immunoSEQ multiplex PCR; TCRdb's version includes in-frame clones alone and lacks a portion of them. Altogether 260,000 or so clones are present, 85% to 90% being singletons, with the ten largest covering around 15%. Sequenced sample: PBMCs or T cells enriched from blood (not recorded which). These receptors were collected from a man younger than 35 who had recovered from COVID-19.

Only one count was recorded for this clone. The rearrangement uses TRBV6-1 and TRBJ2-7; D possibly corresponds to TRBD2 (6 bases). V was trimmed by 2 bases and J by 3 bases, leaving 11 bases between them. CDR1 is MNHNS, CDR2 SASEGT, per germline. CDR3 length: 14 amino acids. The CDR3 sequence: CASSERVTSYEQYF. In DNA, the CDR3 is TGTGCCAGCAGTGAAAGGGTGACTAGCTACGAGCAGTACTTC.

CDR3: CSASPGTGTHYNEQFF. The CDR3, as DNA: TGCAGTGCTAGTCCCGGGACAGGTACTCACTACAATGAGCAGTTCTTC. This chain links TRBV20-1 with TRBJ2-1; 8 nucleotides match TRBD1. V lost 3 bases and J lost 3; bases outside the gene matches: 10. Germline V lookup: CDR1 DFQATT, CDR2 SNEGSKA (reference sequence). The CDR3 spans 16 residues.

There are a few counts of this clone. This chain connects TRBV7-5 to TRBJ2-3; the table assigns TRBD1, which was not confirmed against the DNA. TRBV7-5 is a pseudogene. The CDR3 runs 14 residues. The CDR3 here is CARSLGTSTDTQYF. In DNA form, the CDR3 reads TGTGCCAGAAGCTTAGGGACAAGCACAGATACGCAGTATTTT.

J is TRBJ1-2 and V is TRBV4-1, with D perhaps TRBD1 (5 bases). V was cut by 0 bases and J by 7 bases, with 12 bases left in between. This CDR3 is built from 14 residues. Germline assignment: CDR1 MGHRA and CDR2 YSYEKL. The CDR3 sequence: CASSQEGLRGGYTF. Here the CDR3 DNA reads TGCGCCAGCAGCCAAGAGGGTTTAAGGGGTGGCTACACCTTC.

This rearrangement joins TRBV7-6 to TRBJ2-1, with 8 bases fitting TRBD2. J was trimmed by 12 bases and V by 1 base; bases with no gene match: 14. Germline assignment: CDR1 SGHVS and CDR2 FNYEAQ. This CDR3 contains 16 residues. The CDR3 region is CASSLGQTGLAERQFF. The CDR3 DNA follows: TGTGCCAGCAGCTTAGGACAAACCGGACTAGCCGAGAGGCAGTTCTTC.

This sequence joins TRBV2 and TRBJ1-5; D is perhaps TRBD1 (5 bases). The CDR3 runs to 15 residues. With 4 bases removed from V and 9 bases from J, the gap between germline ends came to 19 bases. Germline V CDR1 and CDR2: SNHLY, FYNNEI. The CDR3 sequence is CASSVNEAGQGPQHF. Here the CDR3 DNA reads TGTGCCAGCAGTGTGAACGAGGCAGGCCAGGGGCCCCAGCATTTT.

The chain joins TRBV7-9 to TRBJ1-6; 9 positions agree with TRBD1. Per germline, CDR1 SEHNR and CDR2 FQNEAQ (reference sequence). V lost 0 bases, J lost 6 bases, and 9 bases stayed unmatched. The CDR3 is 18 amino acids. CDR3 DNA sequence: TGTGCCAGCAGCTTAGCCCTACAGGGGGCAGGTGGTAATTCACCCCTCCACTTT. Amino acids: CASSLALQGAGGNSPLHF.

V usage is TRBV19 and J usage is TRBJ1-4; D gene uncertain. The germline V gene encodes CDR1 LNHDA and CDR2 SQIVND (reference sequence). The CDR3 consists of 14 residues. V was pared by 2 bases and J by 6 bases, with 10 bases between. CDR3 sequence reads: CASSILDGDEKLFF. The CDR3 bases are TGTGCCAGTAGTATACTAGACGGAGATGAAAAACTGTTTTTT. The variable domain in full, with the rest retrieved from reference TRBV19 and TRBJ1-4, is DGGITQSPKYLFRKEGQNVTLSCEQNLNHDAMYWYRQDPGQGLRLIYYSQIVNDFQKGDIAEGYSVSREKKESFPLTVTSAQKNPTAFYLCASSILDGDEKLFFGSGTQLSVL.

About this clone: Other DNA sequences in this sample translate to the same CDR3. The chain recombines TRBV6-5 with TRBJ2-7; D gene uncertain. Trimming removed 2 bases from V and 4 bases from J, with 9 bases in between. This CDR3 is 13 amino acids long. From germline, CDR1 is MNHEY and CDR2 SVGAGI. For the CDR3, the DNA is TGTGCCAGCAGTTACGGCCCAGGTTACGAGCAGTACTTC. Its protein product is CASSYGPGYEQYF.

The V gene is TRBV7-9, the J gene TRBJ1-4; possible D gene TRBD1, 6 bases. Germline CDR1 SEHNR, CDR2 FQNEAQ (reference sequence). The CDR3 has 14 amino acids. Trimming removed 3 bases from V and 5 bases from J, with 10 bases in between. CDR3 in DNA: TGTGCCAGCAGCTTTAGGACAGAGAATGAAAAACTGTTTTTT. Its protein is CASSFRTENEKLFF.

This clone was found once. The chain employs TRBV10-3 and TRBJ2-7; D is perhaps TRBD1 (6 bases). Trimming left V 6 bases short and J 5 bases short, with 14 bases between. This CDR3 is built from 13 residues. The germline gives CDR1 ENHRY, CDR2 SYGVKD. For the CDR3, the DNA is TGTGCCATCAGGGCGACAGGTCGTAACGAGCAGTACTTC. This translates into CAIRATGRNEQYF.

This clone has just one count. The chain is built from TRBV5-1 and TRBJ2-2; TRBD1 matches at 10 bases. This CDR3 contains 15 residues. V was clipped by 4 bases and J by 6 bases; unmatched bases: 6. Germline loops: CDR1 SGHRS, CDR2 YFSETQ. CDR3 sequence: CASSPRTGGAGELFF. CDR3 bases: TGCGCCAGCAGCCCTCGGACAGGGGGAGCCGGGGAGCTGTTTTTT.

This clone showed up just once. The chain combines TRBV11-2 with TRBJ2-7; D gene uncertain. The CDR3 extends over 14 amino acids. From germline, CDR1 is SGHAT and CDR2 FQNNGV. Trimming stripped 2 bases from V and 5 bases from J, with 13 bases between. Here the CDR3 DNA reads TGTGCCAGCAGCTTACAAGCAGCGAGCAACGAGCAGTACTTC. Translation: CASSLQAASNEQYF. Combining the CDR3 with reference TRBV11-2 and TRBJ2-7 gives the whole variable domain EAGVAQSPRYKIIEKRQSVAFWCNPISGHATLYWYQQILGQGPKLLIQFQNNGVVDDSQLPKDRFSAERLKGVDSTLKIQPAKLEDSAVYLCASSLQAASNEQYFGPGTRLTVT.

V usage is TRBV3-1 (or the pseudogene TRBV3-2) and J usage is TRBJ2-3, with TRBD2 identical over 8 bases. Per the germline V gene, CDR1 is LGHDT and CDR2 is YNNKEL (reference sequence). The V gene end was trimmed by 5 bases and the J gene end by 2 bases; junction bases not matched to a gene: 3. This CDR3 has 14 amino acids. This CDR3 is CASSYGLATDTQYF. CDR3 bases: TGTGCCAGCAGCTACGGACTAGCCACAGATACGCAGTATTTT.

The rearrangement joins TRBV3-1 (or the pseudogene TRBV3-2) to TRBJ2-7, with 8 bases matching TRBD2. Germline V gives CDR1 LGHDT, CDR2 YNNKEL (reference sequence). CDR3 length: 14 amino acids. V was clipped by 3 bases and J by 3 bases; unmatched bases: 4. The CDR3 spells CASSQRGLDYEQYF. CDR3 DNA: TGTGCCAGCAGCCAGAGGGGACTAGACTACGAGCAGTACTTC.

This clone was seen a handful of times. One end of the junction varies from germline; a read error may be responsible. The J gene is TRBJ1-2, the V gene TRBV7-2; unclear D gene. Germline V gene data show CDR1 as SGHTA and CDR2 as FQGNSA. This CDR3 contains 14 residues. Here the CDR3 reads CASRLGARHYGYTF. CDR3 coding DNA: TGTGCCAGCAGGTTAGGCGCCAGGCACTATGGCTACACCTTC.

The rearrangement uses TRBV30 and TRBJ1-3; D is unclear. This CDR3 is built from 11 residues. V was shortened by 0 bases and J by 10 bases, with 7 bases between the two germline ends. Germline assignment: CDR1 GTSNPN and CDR2 SVGIG (reference sequence). The CDR3 region is CAWSVGGTIYF. CDR3 coding DNA: TGTGCCTGGAGTGTAGGAGGAACCATATATTTT.

The genes are TRBV9 and TRBJ1-1; TRBD1 aligns across 8 bases. Looked up from germline, CDR1 is SGDLS and CDR2 is YYNGEE. J was trimmed by 5 bases and V by 3 bases; bases with no gene match: 9. The CDR3 length is 15 residues. CDR3 coding DNA: TGTGCCAGCAGCGCCCAGACAGGGGTAGGGACTGAAGCTTTCTTT. Translating it yields CASSAQTGVGTEAFF. Looking up the rest from reference TRBV9 and TRBJ1-1 gives the full variable domain: DSGVTQTPKHLITATGQRVTLRCSPRSGDLSVYWYQQSLDQGLQFLIQYYNGEERAKGNILERFSAQQFPDLHSELNLSSLELGDSALYFCASSAQTGVGTEAFFGQGTRLTVV.

This clone came up a few times. This chain connects TRBV2 to TRBJ1-4; D remains unclear. Trimming shortened V by 4 bases and J by 0 bases, and 12 bases separated the two germline ends. The CDR3 has 16 residues. Per the germline V gene, CDR1 is SNHLY and CDR2 is FYNNEI. The CDR3 region is CASSALDFATNEKLFF. CDR3 DNA sequence: TGTGCCAGCAGTGCCTTGGACTTTGCAACTAATGAAAAACTGTTTTTT.

This chain connects TRBV7-9 to TRBJ1-1, with 10 bases identical to TRBD1. Germline CDR1 reads SEHNR; CDR2 reads FQNEAQ (reference sequence). J gave up 8 bases and V 5 bases, and 14 bases lay outside the gene matches. This CDR3 is built from 16 residues. DNA of the CDR3: TGTGCCAGCAGCCCGAGACCCGAGGGACAGGGGATCGAAGCTTTCTTT. Protein: CASSPRPEGQGIEAFF.

This clone was counted only a few times. The chain is built from TRBV4-1 and TRBJ2-2; 7 positions match TRBD2. The germline CDR1 and CDR2 sequences are MGHRA and YSYEKL. Trimming removed 0 bases from V and 4 bases from J; junction bases left unmatched: 5. CDR3 length: 16 residues. The CDR3 coding sequence is TGCGCCAGCAGCCAAGATAGGGTAGCGGGCACCGGGGAGCTGTTTTTT. Translating it yields CASSQDRVAGTGELFF.

V and J are TRBV7-9 and TRBJ1-1; 8 bases match TRBD1. The CDR3 totals 14 residues. CDR1 and CDR2 (germline): SEHNR, FQNEAQ (reference sequence). The V segment lost 5 bases and the J segment 3 bases; nucleotides outside the gene matches: 5. The CDR3 loop is CASSPTTGDTEAFF. CDR3 DNA: TGTGCCAGCAGCCCGACGACAGGGGACACTGAAGCTTTCTTT.

This chain uses TRBV5-1 with TRBJ1-6; D is unclear. The CDR3 extends over 14 amino acids. The V gene lost 1 base and the J gene lost 5 bases, with 7 bases spanning the gap. Germline CDR1 is SGHRS and CDR2 is YFSETQ. The CDR3 spells CASSLWQNNSPLHF. CDR3 in DNA: TGCGCCAGCAGCTTGTGGCAAAATAATTCACCCCTCCACTTT.

CDR3 nucleotides: TGTGCCAGCAGCTCTGGACTAGCGGCTACAGATACGCAGTATTTT. Its translation: CASSSGLAATDTQYF. The J gene is TRBJ2-3, the V gene TRBV7-8, with 10 nucleotides matching TRBD2. With V trimmed by 4 bases and J by 3 bases, 4 bases remained unmatched. Germline V gene sequence: CDR1 SGHVS, CDR2 FQNEAQ. The CDR3 contains 15 residues.

This chain links TRBV30 with TRBJ1-5, with D uncertain. V was shortened by 3 bases and J by 4 bases, with 16 bases between the two germline ends. The CDR3 sequence is 15 residues long. Germline CDR1 is GTSNPN and CDR2 is SVGIG (reference sequence). Written as DNA, the CDR3 is TGTGCCTGGAGCGCTAACTGGGCAGCAAATCAGCCCCAGCATTTT. Its protein is CAWSANWAANQPQHF.

The V and J genes are TRBV19 and TRBJ1-4, with 10 bases fitting TRBD1. The CDR3 is 14 residues long. The germline V gene encodes CDR1 LNHDA and CDR2 SQIVND (reference sequence). Trimming cost V 6 bases and J 7 bases; bases outside gene matches: 5. The CDR3 loop reads CASRTTGGGEKLFF. Here the CDR3 DNA reads TGTGCCAGTAGGACGACAGGGGGCGGTGAAAAACTGTTTTTT.

In this sample, this clone turned up a few times. At the DNA level, this CDR3 is encoded by other sequences in the same sample as well. V gene TRBV18 combines with J gene TRBJ2-7; no firm D call. V lost 3 bases and J 0 bases, leaving 3 bases between the germline ends. Germline V gene data show CDR1 as KGHSH and CDR2 as LQKENI. This CDR3 spans 12 amino acids. The chain's CDR3 is CASSPSSYEQYF. The CDR3 DNA sequence: TGTGCCAGCTCACCTAGCTCCTACGAGCAGTACTTC.

The chain combines TRBV28 with TRBJ2-2, with 9 bases lining up with TRBD1. The trim removed 10 bases at V and 3 bases at J, leaving 6 bases unmatched. Germline CDR1 and CDR2: MDHEN and SYDVKM. The CDR3 loop spans 14 amino acids. The CDR3 is CAILDRGDTGELFF. CDR3 nucleotide sequence: TGTGCCATCCTGGACAGGGGCGACACCGGGGAGCTGTTTTTT.

The chain combines TRBV7-9 with TRBJ1-2, with 8 nucleotides matching TRBD1. V lost 5 bases to trimming and J lost 4 bases; unmatched junction nucleotides: 6. The germline gives CDR1 SEHNR, CDR2 FQNEAQ (reference sequence). This CDR3 has 14 residues. CDR3 sequence (DNA): TGTGCCAGCAGCCCCGGACAGGGAGGCTATGGCTACACCTTC. This sequence encodes CASSPGQGGYGYTF.

This clone came up a few times. This chain links TRBV19 with TRBJ2-1; 9 nucleotides line up with TRBD1. V lost 9 bases and J lost 6; bases outside the gene matches: 3. The germline V gene encodes CDR1 LNHDA and CDR2 SQIVND (reference sequence). The CDR3 contains 12 residues. The CDR3 is CARKDRGNEQFF. CDR3 sequence (DNA): TGTGCCAGGAAGGACAGGGGCAATGAGCAGTTCTTC.